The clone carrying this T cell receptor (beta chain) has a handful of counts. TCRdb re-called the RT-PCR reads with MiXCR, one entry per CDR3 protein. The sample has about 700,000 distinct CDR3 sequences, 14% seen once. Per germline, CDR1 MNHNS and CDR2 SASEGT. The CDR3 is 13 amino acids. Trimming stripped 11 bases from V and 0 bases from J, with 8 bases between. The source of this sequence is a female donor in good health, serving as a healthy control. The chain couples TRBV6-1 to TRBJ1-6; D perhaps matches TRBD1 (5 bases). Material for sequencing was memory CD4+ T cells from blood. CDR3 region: CAGRGSYNSPLHF. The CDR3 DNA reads TGTGCCGGTAGGGGCTCCTATAATTCACCCCTCCACTTT.